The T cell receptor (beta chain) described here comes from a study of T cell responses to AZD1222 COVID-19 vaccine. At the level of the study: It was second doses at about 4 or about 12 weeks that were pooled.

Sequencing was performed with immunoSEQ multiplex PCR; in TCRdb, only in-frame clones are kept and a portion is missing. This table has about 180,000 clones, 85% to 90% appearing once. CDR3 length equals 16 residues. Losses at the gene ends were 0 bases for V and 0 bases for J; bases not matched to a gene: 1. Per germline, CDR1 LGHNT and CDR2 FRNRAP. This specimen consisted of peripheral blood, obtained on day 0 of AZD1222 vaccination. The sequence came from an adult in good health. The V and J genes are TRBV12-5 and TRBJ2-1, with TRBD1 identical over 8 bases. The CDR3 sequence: CASGLVQGGSYNEQFF. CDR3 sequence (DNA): TGTGCTAGTGGTTTGGTACAGGGGGGCTCCTACAATGAGCAGTTCTTC.